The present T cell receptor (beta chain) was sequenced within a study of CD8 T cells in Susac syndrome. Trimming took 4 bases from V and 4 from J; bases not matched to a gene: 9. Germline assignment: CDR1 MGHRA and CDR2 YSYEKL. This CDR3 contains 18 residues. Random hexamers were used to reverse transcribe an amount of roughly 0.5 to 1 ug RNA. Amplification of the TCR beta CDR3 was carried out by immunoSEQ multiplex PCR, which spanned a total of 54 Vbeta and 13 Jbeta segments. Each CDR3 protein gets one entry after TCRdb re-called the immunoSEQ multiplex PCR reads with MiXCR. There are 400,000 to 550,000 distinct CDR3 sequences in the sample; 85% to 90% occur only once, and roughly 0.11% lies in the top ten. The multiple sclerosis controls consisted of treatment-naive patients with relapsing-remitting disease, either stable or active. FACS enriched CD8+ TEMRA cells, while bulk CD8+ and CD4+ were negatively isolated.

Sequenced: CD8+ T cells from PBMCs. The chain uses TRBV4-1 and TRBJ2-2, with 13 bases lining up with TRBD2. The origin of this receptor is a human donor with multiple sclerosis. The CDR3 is CASSLPGLAGISTGELFF. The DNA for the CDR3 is TGCGCCAGCAGCCTTCCGGGACTAGCGGGAATAAGCACCGGGGAGCTGTTTTTT.